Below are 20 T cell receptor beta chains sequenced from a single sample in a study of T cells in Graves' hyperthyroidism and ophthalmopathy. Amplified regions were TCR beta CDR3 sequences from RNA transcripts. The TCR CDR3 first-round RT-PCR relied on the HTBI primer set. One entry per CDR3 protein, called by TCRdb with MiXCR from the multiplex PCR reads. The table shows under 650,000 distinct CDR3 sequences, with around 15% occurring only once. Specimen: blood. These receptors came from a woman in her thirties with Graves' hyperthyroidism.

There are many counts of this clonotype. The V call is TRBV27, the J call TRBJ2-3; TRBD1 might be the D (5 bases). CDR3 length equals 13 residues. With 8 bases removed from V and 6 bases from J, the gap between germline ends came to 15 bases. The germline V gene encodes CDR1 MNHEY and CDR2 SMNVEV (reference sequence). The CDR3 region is CASGPTKGDTQYF. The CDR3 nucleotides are TGTGCCAGCGGACCGACAAAGGGGGATACGCAGTATTTT.

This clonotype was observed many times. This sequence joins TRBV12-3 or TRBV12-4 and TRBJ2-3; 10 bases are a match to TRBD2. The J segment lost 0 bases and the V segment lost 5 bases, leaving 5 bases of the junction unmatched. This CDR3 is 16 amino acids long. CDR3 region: CASSPIAGGSTDTQYF. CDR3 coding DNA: TGTGCCAGCAGTCCGATAGCGGGAGGAAGCACAGATACGCAGTATTTT.

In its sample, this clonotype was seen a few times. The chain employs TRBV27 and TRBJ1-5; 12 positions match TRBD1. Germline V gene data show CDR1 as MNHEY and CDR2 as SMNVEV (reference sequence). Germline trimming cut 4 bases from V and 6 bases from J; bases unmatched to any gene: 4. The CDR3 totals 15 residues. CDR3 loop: CASSSGTGGGQPQHF. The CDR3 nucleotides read TGTGCCAGCAGTTCCGGGACAGGGGGCGGTCAGCCCCAGCATTTT.

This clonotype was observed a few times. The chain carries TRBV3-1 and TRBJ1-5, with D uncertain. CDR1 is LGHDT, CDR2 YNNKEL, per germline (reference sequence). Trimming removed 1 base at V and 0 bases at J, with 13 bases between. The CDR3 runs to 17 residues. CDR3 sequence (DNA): TGTGCCAGCAGCCAAGGAGGTCGAGGTAATAGCAATCAGCCCCAGCATTTT. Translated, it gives CASSQGGRGNSNQPQHF.

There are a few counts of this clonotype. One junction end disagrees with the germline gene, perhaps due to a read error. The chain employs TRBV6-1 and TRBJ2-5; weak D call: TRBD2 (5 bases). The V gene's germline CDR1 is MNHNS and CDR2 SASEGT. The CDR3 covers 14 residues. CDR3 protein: CASREAAYQETQYF. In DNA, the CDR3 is TGTGCCAGCAGGGAAGCGGCGTACCAAGAGACCCAGTACTTC.

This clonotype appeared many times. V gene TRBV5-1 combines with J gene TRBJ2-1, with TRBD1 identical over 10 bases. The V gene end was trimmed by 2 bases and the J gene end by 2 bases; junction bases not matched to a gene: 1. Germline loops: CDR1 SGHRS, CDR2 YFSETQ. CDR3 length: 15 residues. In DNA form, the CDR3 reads TGCGCCAGCAGCTTAGGGACAGGGGCCTACAATGAGCAGTTCTTC. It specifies CASSLGTGAYNEQFF.

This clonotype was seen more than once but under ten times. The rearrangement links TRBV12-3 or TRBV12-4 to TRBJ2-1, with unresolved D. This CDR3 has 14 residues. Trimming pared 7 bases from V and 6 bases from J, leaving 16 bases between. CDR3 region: CASTIPVALNEQFF. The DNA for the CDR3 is TGTGCCAGCACTATCCCGGTAGCCCTCAATGAGCAGTTCTTC.

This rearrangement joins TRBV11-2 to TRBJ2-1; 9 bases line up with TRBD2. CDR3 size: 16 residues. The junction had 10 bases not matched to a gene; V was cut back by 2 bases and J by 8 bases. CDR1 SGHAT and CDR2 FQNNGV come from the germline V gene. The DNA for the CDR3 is TGTGCCAGCAGCTTACGGCTAGCGGGGTCTGGGGATGAGCAGTTCTTC. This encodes CASSLRLAGSGDEQFF.

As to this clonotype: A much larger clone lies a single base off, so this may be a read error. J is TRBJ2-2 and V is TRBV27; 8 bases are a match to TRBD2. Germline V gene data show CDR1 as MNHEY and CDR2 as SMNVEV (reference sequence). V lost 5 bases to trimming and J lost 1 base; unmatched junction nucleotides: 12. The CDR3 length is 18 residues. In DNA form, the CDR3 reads TGTGCCAGCAGTCCCCGGGGGGGAGTGAATAGGAACACCGGGGAGCTGTTTTTT. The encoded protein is CASSPRGGVNRNTGELFF.

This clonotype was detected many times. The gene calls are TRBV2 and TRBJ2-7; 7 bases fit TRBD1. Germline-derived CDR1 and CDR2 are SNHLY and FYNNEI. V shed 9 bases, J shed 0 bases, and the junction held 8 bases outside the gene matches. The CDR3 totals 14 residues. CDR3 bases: TGTGCCAGGAGCGACAGGGCCAACTCCTACGAGCAGTACTTC. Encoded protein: CARSDRANSYEQYF.

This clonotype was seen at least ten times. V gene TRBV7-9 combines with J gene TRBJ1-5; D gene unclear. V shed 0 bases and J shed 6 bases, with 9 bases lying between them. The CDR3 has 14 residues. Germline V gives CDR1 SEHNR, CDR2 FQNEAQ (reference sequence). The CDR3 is CASSLAGSGQPQHF. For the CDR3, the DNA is TGTGCCAGCAGCTTAGCAGGGTCGGGTCAGCCCCAGCATTTT.

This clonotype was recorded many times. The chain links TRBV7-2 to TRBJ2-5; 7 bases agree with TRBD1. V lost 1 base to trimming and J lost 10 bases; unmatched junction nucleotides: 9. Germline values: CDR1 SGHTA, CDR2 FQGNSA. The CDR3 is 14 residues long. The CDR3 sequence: CASSLDKTGLGQYF. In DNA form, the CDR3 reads TGTGCCAGCAGCTTAGATAAGACAGGGTTGGGCCAGTACTTC.

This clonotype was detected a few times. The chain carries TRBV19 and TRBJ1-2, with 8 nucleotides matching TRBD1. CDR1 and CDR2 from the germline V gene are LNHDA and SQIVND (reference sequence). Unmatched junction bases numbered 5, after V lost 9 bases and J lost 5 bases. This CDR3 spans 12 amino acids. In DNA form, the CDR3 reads TGTGCCAGCTGGGGACAGGCATATGGCTACACCTTC. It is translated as CASWGQAYGYTF. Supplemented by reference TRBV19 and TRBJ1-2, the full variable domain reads DGGITQSPKYLFRKEGQNVTLSCEQNLNHDAMYWYRQDPGQGLRLIYYSQIVNDFQKGDIAEGYSVSREKKESFPLTVTSAQKNPTAFYLCASWGQAYGYTFGSGTRLTVV.

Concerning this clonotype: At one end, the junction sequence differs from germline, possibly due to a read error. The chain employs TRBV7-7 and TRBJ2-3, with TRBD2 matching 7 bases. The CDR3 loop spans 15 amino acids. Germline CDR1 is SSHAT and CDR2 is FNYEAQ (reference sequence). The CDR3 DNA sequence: TGTGCTAGCAGCATAACTAGCGATAGCACAGATACGCAGTATTTT. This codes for CASSITSDSTDTQYF.

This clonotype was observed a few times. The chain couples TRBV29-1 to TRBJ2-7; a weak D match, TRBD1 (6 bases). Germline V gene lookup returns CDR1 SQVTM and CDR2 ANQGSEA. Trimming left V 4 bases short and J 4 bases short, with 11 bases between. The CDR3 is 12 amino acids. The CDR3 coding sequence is TGCAGCGTTGTTGGGGGCGTGTACGAGCAGTACTTC. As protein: CSVVGGVYEQYF.

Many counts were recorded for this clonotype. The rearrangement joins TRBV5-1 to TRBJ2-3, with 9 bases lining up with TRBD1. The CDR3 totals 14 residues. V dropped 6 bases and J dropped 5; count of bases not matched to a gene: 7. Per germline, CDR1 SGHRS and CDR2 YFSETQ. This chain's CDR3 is CASTTTGGRDTQYF. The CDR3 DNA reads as TGCGCCAGCACAACTACAGGGGGCAGAGATACGCAGTATTTT.

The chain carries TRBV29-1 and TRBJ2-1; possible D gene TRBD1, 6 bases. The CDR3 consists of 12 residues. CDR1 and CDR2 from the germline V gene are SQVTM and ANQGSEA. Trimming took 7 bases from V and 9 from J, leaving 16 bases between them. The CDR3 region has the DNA TGCAGCGCCCGCCCAGGGGATAGTGAGCAGTTCTTC. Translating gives CSARPGDSEQFF.

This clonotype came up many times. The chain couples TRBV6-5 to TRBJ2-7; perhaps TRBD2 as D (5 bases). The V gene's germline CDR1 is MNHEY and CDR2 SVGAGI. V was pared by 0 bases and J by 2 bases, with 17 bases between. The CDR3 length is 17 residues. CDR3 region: CASSYSSPGLAPYEQYF. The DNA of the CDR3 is TGTGCCAGCAGTTACTCGAGCCCCGGACTGGCCCCCTACGAGCAGTACTTC.

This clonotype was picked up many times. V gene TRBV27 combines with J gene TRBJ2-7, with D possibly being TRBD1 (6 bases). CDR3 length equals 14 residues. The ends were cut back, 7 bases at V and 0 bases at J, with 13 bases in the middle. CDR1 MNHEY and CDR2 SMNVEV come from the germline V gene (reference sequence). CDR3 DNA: TGTGCCAGCAAACACAGGGCTAGCTCCTACGAGCAGTACTTC. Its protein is CASKHRASSYEQYF.

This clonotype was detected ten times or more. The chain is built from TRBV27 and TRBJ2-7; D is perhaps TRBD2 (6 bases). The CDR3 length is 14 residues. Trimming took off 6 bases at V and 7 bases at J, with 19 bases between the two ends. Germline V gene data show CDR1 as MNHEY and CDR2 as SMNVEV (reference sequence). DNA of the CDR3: TGTGCCAGCAGGGACCTAGCGCACCACGGAGAGCAGTACTTC. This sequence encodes CASRDLAHHGEQYF.